This T cell receptor beta chain was sequenced for a study of blood T cell repertoires in COVID-19. At the level of the study: In each case, the material was cDNA or gDNA derived from T cells, B-cell-depleted T cells, or PBMCs.

Per the original data handling: Amplifying reference gene primers gave estimates of nucleated cell counts. Profiled with immunoSEQ multiplex PCR; TCRdb holds only in-frame clones, not every one. The DNA gave D and trimming, while V, J and clone size come from that table. The sample includes some 90,000 clones, 75% to 85% of them seen just once. This TCR was recovered from a human donor in a cohort sampled during active COVID-19. Sequences were obtained from peripheral blood.

The CDR3 reads CASSLDPEGLNEQYF. For the CDR3, the DNA is TGTGCCAGCAGTTTAGATCCGGAGGGCCTCAACGAGCAGTACTTC. This chain uses TRBV28 with TRBJ2-7; tentatively, D is TRBD2 (6 bases). Germline-derived CDR1 and CDR2 are MDHEN and SYDVKM. Trimming stripped 2 bases from V and 5 bases from J, with 16 bases between. The CDR3 is 15 amino acids. Drawing the rest from reference TRBV28 and TRBJ2-7, the complete variable domain is DVKVTQSSRYLVKRTGEKVFLECVQDMDHENMFWYRQDPGLGLRLIYFSYDVKMKEKGDIPEGYSVSREKKERFSLILESASTNQTSMYLCASSLDPEGLNEQYFGPGTRLTVT.